A selection of T cell receptor beta chains follows, all from one sample in a study of graft-versus-host responses after intestinal transplantation. Profiled with immunoSEQ multiplex PCR; TCRdb holds only in-frame clones, not every one. Of tens of thousands of clones listed, approximately 92% are singletons. The sample was PBMCs, taken 98 days after intestinal transplantation. Receptor source: a human patient who received an intestinal transplant, so some T cells may come from the graft donor. Each CDR3 is given with its conserved first and last residue. The order of the fields is clone size, J gene, D gene, V gene, CDR3 DNA, CDR3 protein. D genes are given only for firm matches. Clone size appears in some rows only: once, few, many, or a class for an expanded clone.

once TRBJ1-1 NA TRBV30 TGTGCCTGGCTGGGACAAAACACTGAAGCTTTCTTT CAWLGQNTEAFF
NA TRBJ1-5 NA TRBV12-2 TGTGCAAGTCGCGAAGACCGAAGCAATCAGCCCCAGCATTTT CASREDRSNQPQHF
NA TRBJ1-1 NA TRBV27 TGTGCCAGCAGCACTTTCAGGGGCACTGAAGCTTTCTTT CASSTFRGTEAFF
NA TRBJ1-2 NA TRBV25-1 TGTGCCAGCCGCATGGGGGGGTCTTACTATGGCTACACCTTC CASRMGGSYYGYTF
NA TRBJ1-4 NA TRBV5-4 TGTGCCAGCAGCATCCAGGGCAGAGATAATGAAAAACTGTTTTTT CASSIQGRDNEKLFF
NA TRBJ2-3 NA TRBV7-7 TGTGCTAGCAGCTTAGGACAGACCAGCACAGATACGCAGTATTTT CASSLGQTSTDTQYF
NA TRBJ1-6 TRBD1 TRBV2 TGTGCCAGCTTCCCGGGACAGGGACACGGTTCACCCCTCCACTTT CASFPGQGHGSPLHF
few TRBJ1-6 TRBD1 TRBV4-1 TGCGCCAGCAGCCAGACGGGACAGAATTCACCCCTCCACTTT CASSQTGQNSPLHF
NA TRBJ1-1 NA TRBV7-2 TGTGCCAGCAGCTCGGACACTGAAGCTTTCTTT CASSSDTEAFF
NA TRBJ2-5 NA TRBV4-1 TGCGCCAGCAGCCCCCCAGGGGAGGAGACCCAGTACTTC CASSPPGEETQYF
NA TRBJ1-1 NA TRBV2 TGTGCCAGCAGTGAATCCGGGATGAACACTGAAGCTTTCTTT CASSESGMNTEAFF
NA TRBJ1-1 NA TRBV29-1 TGCAGCGTACGGGAGGCCTCCACGGCTTTCTTT CSVREASTAFF
NA TRBJ2-7 NA TRBV5-4 TGTGCCAGCAGCCCCCAGGGCCCTTACATCGAGCAGTACTTC CASSPQGPYIEQYF
NA TRBJ2-5 NA TRBV5-6 TGTGCCAGCAGCTCGCAAGAGACCCAGTACTTC CASSSQETQYF
NA TRBJ1-2 NA TRBV1 TGCACCAGCAGCCAAGATGAGCGGACAGGGCATATGAGCTATGGCTACACCTTC CTSSQDERTGHMSYGYTF
NA TRBJ2-3 NA TRBV2 TGTGCCAGCAGTGAAAGGGGGGCGCCAACAGATACGCAGTATTTT CASSERGAPTDTQYF
NA TRBJ2-5 NA TRBV21-1 TGTGCCAGCAGCAAAGTTAAGATCCAAGAGACCCAGTACTTC CASSKVKIQETQYF